Each of the 9 T cell receptor beta chains below was sequenced from the same sample in a study of blood T cell repertoires in COVID-19. Some clones are missing from TCRdb's copy, which holds only in-frame ones; the method was immunoSEQ multiplex PCR. The data show fewer than 350,000 clones, with nearly 90% seen just once and about 1.7% held by the top ten. Sequenced: PBMCs or T cells enriched from blood (not recorded which). Receptor source: a woman between 18 and 29 years old with acute COVID-19.

The chain combines TRBV30 with TRBJ2-1, with D tentatively TRBD2 (6 bases). CDR3 size: 13 residues. Germline-derived CDR1 and CDR2 are GTSNPN and SVGIG (reference sequence). V lost 5 bases to trimming and J lost 7 bases, with 15 bases between them. The CDR3 DNA sequence: TGTGCCTGGGGTAGTTTTCGGGGGAATGAGCAGTTCTTC. Translating it yields CAWGSFRGNEQFF.

This clone was detected once. The rearrangement links TRBV2 to TRBJ1-4; 7 bases fit TRBD1. Germline V CDR1 and CDR2: SNHLY, FYNNEI. This CDR3 is built from 15 residues. Trimming took 4 bases from V and 0 from J; bases not matched to a gene: 2. The CDR3 bases are TGTGCCAGCAGTGTCGGACAGGCAACTAATGAAAAACTGTTTTTT. Protein sequence: CASSVGQATNEKLFF.

The chain joins TRBV11-2 to TRBJ1-3; TRBD1 matches 7 bases. V was pared by 5 bases and J by 4 bases, with 11 bases of the junction left unmatched. Germline V gene data show CDR1 as SGHAT and CDR2 as FQNNGV. This CDR3 has 16 residues. The CDR3 nucleotides read TGTGCCAGCAGCCCAGTGACAGGGTCGATCGGAAACACCATATATTTT. This translates into CASSPVTGSIGNTIYF.

The chain uses TRBV1 and TRBJ2-1; the D segment call TRBD2 is taken from the table without a DNA check. TRBV1 is deemed a pseudogene. The CDR3 contains 19 residues. CDR3 loop: CTSSGLAGGSAVSYNEQFF. The DNA of the CDR3 is TGCACCAGCAGTGGTCTAGCGGGAGGATCAGCTGTCTCCTACAATGAGCAGTTCTTC.

This rearrangement joins TRBV7-2 to TRBJ2-3, with TRBD2 matching over 10 bases. The CDR3 has 14 amino acids. CDR1 is SGHTA and CDR2 is FQGNSA in the germline V gene. V shed 5 bases, J shed 5 bases, and the junction held 4 bases outside the gene matches. CDR3 loop: CASSSGRGRDTQYF. In DNA, the CDR3 is TGTGCCAGCAGCAGCGGGAGGGGTAGAGATACGCAGTATTTT.

This chain uses TRBV5-1 with TRBJ2-1, with TRBD2 identical over 15 bases. Germline CDR1 is SGHRS and CDR2 is YFSETQ. The V gene end was trimmed by 4 bases and the J gene end by 9 bases; junction bases not matched to a gene: 17. The CDR3 has 19 amino acids. This CDR3 reads CASSAVPMTGTSGRTEQFF. The CDR3 DNA reads TGCGCCAGCAGCGCAGTCCCTATGACCGGGACTAGCGGGAGGACTGAGCAGTTCTTC.

The gene calls are TRBV19 and TRBJ2-1; 9 positions agree with TRBD2. CDR1 is LNHDA, CDR2 SQIVND, per germline (reference sequence). With V trimmed by 6 bases and J by 6 bases, 9 bases remained unmatched. The CDR3 is 15 residues long. CDR3 sequence (DNA): TGTGCCAGTAGCAATAGCGGGAGTTTGAGCAATGAGCAGTTCTTC. Encoded protein: CASSNSGSLSNEQFF.

This chain connects TRBV15 to TRBJ2-7, with D maybe TRBD1 (6 bases). Germline CDR1 reads LNHNV; CDR2 reads YYDKDF (reference sequence). The CDR3 is 15 residues long. V was trimmed by 0 bases and J by 1 base, leaving 10 bases between them. DNA for the CDR3: TGTGCCACCAGCAGAGATTTGGGGGCATCCTACGAGCAGTACTTC. This codes for CATSRDLGASYEQYF.

The chain employs TRBV7-3 and TRBJ2-1; 13 positions match TRBD2. The CDR3 extends over 15 amino acids. With V trimmed by 1 base and J by 10 bases, 4 bases remained unmatched. The germline gives CDR1 SGHTA, CDR2 FQGTGA. This CDR3 is CASSLNGLAGVEQFF. CDR3 in DNA: TGTGCCAGCAGCTTAAACGGACTAGCGGGAGTAGAGCAGTTCTTC. The full variable domain, its missing parts supplied by reference TRBV7-3 and TRBJ2-1, is GAGVSQTPSNKVTEKGKYVELRCDPISGHTALYWYRQSLGQGPEFLIYFQGTGAADDSGLPNDRFFAVRPEGSVSTLKIQRTERGDSAVYLCASSLNGLAGVEQFFGPGTRLTVL.